These 5 T cell receptor beta chains came from one sample sequenced in a study of blood T cell repertoires in COVID-19. Assay used: immunoSEQ multiplex PCR; TCRdb lists only in-frame clones, some missing. Here the sample spans roughly 92,000 clones, approximately 90% being singletons. The specimen was peripheral blood. Receptors were obtained from a man aged 45 to 65 with acute or convalescent COVID-19.

The chain uses TRBV7-6 and TRBJ2-1; 10 bases map to TRBD2. J was trimmed by 5 bases and V by 1 base; bases with no gene match: 8. Germline V gene data show CDR1 as SGHVS and CDR2 as FNYEAQ. This CDR3 is built from 17 residues. The CDR3 region has the DNA TGTGCCAGCAGCTTAGGGCCAGCGGGAGGGGACAACAATGAGCAGTTCTTC. This gives the protein CASSLGPAGGDNNEQFF.

In this sample, this clone turned up a few times. This chain uses TRBV7-9 with TRBJ1-1; D gene ambiguous. Trimming left V 3 bases short and J 4 bases short, with 12 bases between. Germline CDR1 reads SEHNR; CDR2 reads FQNEAQ (reference sequence). The length of the CDR3 is 14 residues. The CDR3 coding sequence is TGTGCCAGCAGCTTCACGGACCGGGGCACTGAAGCTTTCTTT. Its translation: CASSFTDRGTEAFF.

The chain combines TRBV3-1 (or the pseudogene TRBV3-2) with TRBJ1-6, with D uncertain. CDR3 length equals 13 residues. Germline assignment: CDR1 LGHDT and CDR2 YNNKEL (reference sequence). V was trimmed by 5 bases and J by 5 bases, leaving 7 bases between them. CDR3 coding DNA: TGTGCCAGCAGCTCGGGGAATAATTCACCCCTCCACTTT. It specifies CASSSGNNSPLHF.

The V and J genes are TRBV11-2 and TRBJ1-1; D remains ambiguous. Germline V gene data show CDR1 as SGHAT and CDR2 as FQNNGV. V shed 0 bases and J shed 9 bases, with 11 bases lying between them. The CDR3 has 13 amino acids. CDR3 in amino acids: CASSLERWNKAFF. CDR3 coding DNA: TGTGCCAGCAGCTTAGAGCGGTGGAACAAAGCTTTCTTT.

CDR3 loop: CASSQGRGTGELFF. CDR3 nucleotide sequence: TGCGCCAGCAGCCAAGGCAGGGGCACCGGGGAGCTGTTTTTT. The chain links TRBV4-1 to TRBJ2-2; D perhaps matches TRBD1 (6 bases). Deletions cut 1 base from V and 4 bases from J, with 7 bases between. This CDR3 is built from 14 residues. Germline V CDR1 and CDR2: MGHRA, YSYEKL.